This entry features one T cell receptor (beta chain) sequence. As yet, its antigen is unknown. The sample belongs to a study of Graves' ophthalmopathy and Graves' hyperthyroidism. Study-wide background: Prior to any treatment, peripheral blood was collected at the time of initial diagnosis. Study results and caveats: Detected in blood as well were most expanded thyroid clonotypes with frequency above 0.001.

Diagnosis was based on clinical symptoms, serum thyroxine, TRAb, thyroid ultrasound and orbital computed tomography. RNA served as the template for amplifying TCR beta CDR3 regions. HTBI primers were employed in first-round RT-PCR, then a second-round multiplex PCR followed. TCRdb re-derived calls from the multiplex PCR reads in MiXCR, one entry per CDR3 protein. The table records about 700,000 distinct CDR3 sequences, about 44% of them present only once. The germline CDR1 and CDR2 sequences are MNHEY and SVGAGI. Trimming removed 8 bases at V and 5 bases at J, with 13 bases between. The CDR3 totals 13 residues.

The chain couples TRBV6-5 to TRBJ1-5; unclear D gene. This TCR derives from an adult man with Graves' ophthalmopathy. Sequenced: peripheral blood. In nucleotides, the CDR3 is TGTGCCAGCGGACGAGGACTCCATCAGCCCCAGCATTTT. It translates to CASGRGLHQPQHF.